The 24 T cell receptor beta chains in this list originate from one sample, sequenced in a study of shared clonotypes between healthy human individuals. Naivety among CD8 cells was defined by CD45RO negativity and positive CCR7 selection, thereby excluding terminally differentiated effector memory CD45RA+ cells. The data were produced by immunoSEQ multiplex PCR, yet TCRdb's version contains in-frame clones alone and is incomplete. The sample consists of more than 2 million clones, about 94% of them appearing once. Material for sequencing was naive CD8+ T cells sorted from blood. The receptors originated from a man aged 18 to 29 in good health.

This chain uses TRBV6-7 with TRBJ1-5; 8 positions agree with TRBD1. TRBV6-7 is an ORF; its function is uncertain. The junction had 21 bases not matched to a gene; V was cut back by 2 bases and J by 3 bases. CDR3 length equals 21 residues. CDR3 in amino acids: CASSYPPGQEWLNGYNQPQHF. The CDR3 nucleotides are TGTGCCAGCAGTTACCCACCGGGACAGGAGTGGTTAAATGGATACAATCAGCCCCAGCATTTT.

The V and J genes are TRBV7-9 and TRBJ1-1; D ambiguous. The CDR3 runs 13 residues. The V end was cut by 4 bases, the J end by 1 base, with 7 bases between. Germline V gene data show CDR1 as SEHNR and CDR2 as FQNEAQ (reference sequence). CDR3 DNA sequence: TGTGCCAGCAGCTGGGAAGGGAACACTGAAGCTTTCTTT. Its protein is CASSWEGNTEAFF.

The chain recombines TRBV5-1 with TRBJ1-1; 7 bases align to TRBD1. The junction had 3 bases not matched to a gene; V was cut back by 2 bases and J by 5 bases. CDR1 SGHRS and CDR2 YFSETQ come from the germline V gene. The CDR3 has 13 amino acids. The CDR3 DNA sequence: TGCGCCAGCAGCTTCTTACAGGGGACTGAAGCTTTCTTT. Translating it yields CASSFLQGTEAFF.

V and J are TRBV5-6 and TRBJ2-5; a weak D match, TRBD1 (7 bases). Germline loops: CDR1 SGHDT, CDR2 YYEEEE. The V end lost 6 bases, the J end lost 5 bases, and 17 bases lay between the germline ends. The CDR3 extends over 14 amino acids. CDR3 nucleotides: TGTGCCAGCAAGGGGAGACTAGGGGGCGAGACCCAGTACTTC. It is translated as CASKGRLGGETQYF.

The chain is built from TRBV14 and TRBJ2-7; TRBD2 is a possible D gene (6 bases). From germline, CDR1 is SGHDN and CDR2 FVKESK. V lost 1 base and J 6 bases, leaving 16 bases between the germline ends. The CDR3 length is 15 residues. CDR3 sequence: CASSQGVLRGGEQYF. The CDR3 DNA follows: TGTGCCAGCAGCCAAGGCGTACTAAGGGGAGGCGAGCAGTACTTC.

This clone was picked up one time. The CDR3 is CASSQEIVGTLDEKLFF. In DNA, the CDR3 is TGCGCCAGCAGCCAAGAGATCGTCGGGACCCTGGATGAAAAACTGTTTTTT. The chain links TRBV4-1 to TRBJ1-4; D might be TRBD1 (5 bases). The V gene's germline CDR1 is MGHRA and CDR2 YSYEKL. The V and J ends lost 0 bases and 6 bases respectively, with 17 bases between them. The CDR3 runs 17 residues.

As DNA, the CDR3 is TGTGCCAGCACCCCGATGGCCGGCACTGAAGCTTTCTTT. Translated: CASTPMAGTEAFF. The chain carries TRBV7-2 and TRBJ1-1; unclear D gene. This CDR3 is built from 13 residues. Germline CDR1 and CDR2: SGHTA and FQGNSA. V shed 7 bases and J shed 4 bases, with 13 bases lying between them.

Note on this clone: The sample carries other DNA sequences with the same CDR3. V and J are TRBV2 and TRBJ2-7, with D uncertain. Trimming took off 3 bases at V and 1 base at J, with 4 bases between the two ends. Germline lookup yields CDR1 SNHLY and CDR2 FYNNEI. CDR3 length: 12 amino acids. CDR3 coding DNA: TGTGCCAGCAGTGACAGATCCTACGAGCAGTACTTC. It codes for CASSDRSYEQYF.

CDR3 coding DNA: TGTGCCAGCTTGATTGAACAGGGGGCCTACGAGCAGTACTTC. Encoded protein: CASLIEQGAYEQYF. The V and J genes are TRBV6-6 and TRBJ2-7; 8 bases are shared with TRBD1. Trimming removed 8 bases from V and 2 bases from J; junction bases left unmatched: 8. Germline CDR1 and CDR2: MNHNY and SVGAGI (reference sequence). The CDR3 covers 14 residues.

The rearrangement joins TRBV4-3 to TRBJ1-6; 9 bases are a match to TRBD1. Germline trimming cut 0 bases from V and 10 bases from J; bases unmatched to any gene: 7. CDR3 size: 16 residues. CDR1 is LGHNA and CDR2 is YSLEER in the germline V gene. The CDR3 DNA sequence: TGCGCCAGCAGCCAAGATCGAGGGACAGGGTACTCACCCCTCCACTTT. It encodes CASSQDRGTGYSPLHF.

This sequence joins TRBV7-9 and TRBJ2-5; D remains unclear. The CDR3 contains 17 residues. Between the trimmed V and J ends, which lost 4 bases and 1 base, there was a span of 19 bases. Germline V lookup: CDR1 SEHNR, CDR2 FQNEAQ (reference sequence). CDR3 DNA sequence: TGTGCCAGCAGCTCCCGCCCGTTACGACGGATCCAAGAGACCCAGTACTTC. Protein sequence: CASSSRPLRRIQETQYF.

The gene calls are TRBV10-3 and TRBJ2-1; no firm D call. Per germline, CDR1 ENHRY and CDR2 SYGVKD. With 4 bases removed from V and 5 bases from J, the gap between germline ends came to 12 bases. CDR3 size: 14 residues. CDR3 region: CAISAGHTDNEQFF. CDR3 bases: TGTGCCATCAGTGCTGGGCACACCGACAATGAGCAGTTCTTC.

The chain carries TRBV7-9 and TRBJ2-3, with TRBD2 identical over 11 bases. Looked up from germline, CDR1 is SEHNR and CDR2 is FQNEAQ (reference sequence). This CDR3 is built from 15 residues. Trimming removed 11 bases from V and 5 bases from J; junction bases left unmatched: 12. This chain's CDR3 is CAGRVAGGHVDTQYF. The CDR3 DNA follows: TGTGCCGGAAGGGTAGCGGGGGGGCACGTAGATACGCAGTATTTT.

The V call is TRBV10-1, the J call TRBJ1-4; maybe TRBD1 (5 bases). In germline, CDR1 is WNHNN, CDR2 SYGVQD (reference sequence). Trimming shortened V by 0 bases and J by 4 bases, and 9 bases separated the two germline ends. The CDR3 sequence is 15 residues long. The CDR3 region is CASSESWGFNEKLFF. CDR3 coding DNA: TGCGCCAGCAGTGAGTCTTGGGGGTTTAATGAAAAACTGTTTTTT.

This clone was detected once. This CDR3 is CASSYSGDTYEQYF. CDR3 in DNA: TGTGCCAGCAGTTACTCGGGGGACACCTACGAGCAGTACTTC. The chain has TRBV6-5 and TRBJ2-5; possibly TRBD1 for D (6 bases). The DNA end is a closer match to TRBJ2-7, so the J assignment may be wrong. CDR1 and CDR2 (germline): MNHEY, SVGAGI. CDR3 size: 14 residues.

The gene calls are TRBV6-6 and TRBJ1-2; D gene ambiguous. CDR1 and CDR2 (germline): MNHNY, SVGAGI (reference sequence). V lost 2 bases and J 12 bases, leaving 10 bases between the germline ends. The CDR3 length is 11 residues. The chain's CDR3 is CASSYGRADTF. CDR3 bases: TGTGCCAGCAGTTACGGGAGGGCGGACACCTTC.

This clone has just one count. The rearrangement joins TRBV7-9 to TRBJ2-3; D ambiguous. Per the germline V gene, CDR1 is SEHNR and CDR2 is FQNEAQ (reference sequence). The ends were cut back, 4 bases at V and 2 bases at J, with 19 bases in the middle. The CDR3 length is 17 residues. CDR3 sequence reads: CASSSPDHREATDTQYF. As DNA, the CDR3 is TGTGCCAGCAGCTCGCCCGACCATCGCGAAGCCACAGATACGCAGTATTTT.

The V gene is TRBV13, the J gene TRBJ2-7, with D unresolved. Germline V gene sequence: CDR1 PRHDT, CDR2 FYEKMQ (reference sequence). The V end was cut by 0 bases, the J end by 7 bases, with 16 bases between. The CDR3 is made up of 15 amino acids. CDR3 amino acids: CASSLGPTPPLEQYF. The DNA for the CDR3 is TGTGCCAGCAGCTTAGGCCCGACTCCCCCCCTGGAGCAGTACTTC.

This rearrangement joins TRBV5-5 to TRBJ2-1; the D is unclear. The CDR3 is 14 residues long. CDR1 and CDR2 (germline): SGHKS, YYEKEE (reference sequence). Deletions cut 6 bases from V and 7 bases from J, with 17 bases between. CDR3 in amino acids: CASTLGIVRNEQFF. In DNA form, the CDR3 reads TGTGCCAGCACGCTGGGGATAGTTAGAAATGAGCAGTTCTTC.

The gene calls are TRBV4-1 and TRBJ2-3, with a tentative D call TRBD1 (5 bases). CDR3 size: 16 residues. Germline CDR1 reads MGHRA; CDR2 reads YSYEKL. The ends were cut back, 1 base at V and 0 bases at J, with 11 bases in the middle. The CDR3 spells CASSQAGQHSTDTQYF. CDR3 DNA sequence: TGCGCCAGCAGCCAAGCAGGGCAGCACAGCACAGATACGCAGTATTTT.

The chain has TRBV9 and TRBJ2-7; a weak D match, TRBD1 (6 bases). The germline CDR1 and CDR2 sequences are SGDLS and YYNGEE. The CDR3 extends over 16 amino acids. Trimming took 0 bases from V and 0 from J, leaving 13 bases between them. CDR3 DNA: TGTGCCAGCAGCGTAGCTATTCAGGGGAGCTCCTACGAGCAGTACTTC. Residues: CASSVAIQGSSYEQYF.

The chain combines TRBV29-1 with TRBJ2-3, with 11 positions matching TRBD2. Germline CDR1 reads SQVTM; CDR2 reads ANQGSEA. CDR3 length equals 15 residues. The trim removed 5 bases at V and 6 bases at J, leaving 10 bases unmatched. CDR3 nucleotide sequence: TGCAGCGTTCCCAGAATTAGCGGGGGGGCGGATACGCAGTATTTT. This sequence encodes CSVPRISGGADTQYF.

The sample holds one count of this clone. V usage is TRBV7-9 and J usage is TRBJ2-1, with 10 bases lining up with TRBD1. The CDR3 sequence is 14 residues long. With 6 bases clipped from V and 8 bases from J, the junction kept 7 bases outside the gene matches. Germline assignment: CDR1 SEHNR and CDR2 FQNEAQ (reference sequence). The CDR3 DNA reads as TGTGCCAGCAGGCCGGGACAGGGGCTCGATGAGCAGTTCTTC. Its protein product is CASRPGQGLDEQFF.

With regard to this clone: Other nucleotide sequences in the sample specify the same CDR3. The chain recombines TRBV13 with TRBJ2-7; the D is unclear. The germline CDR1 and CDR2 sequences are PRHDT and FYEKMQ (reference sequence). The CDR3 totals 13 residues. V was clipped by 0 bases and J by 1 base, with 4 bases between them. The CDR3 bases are TGTGCCAGCAGCTTAGGCCGATCCTACGAGCAGTACTTC. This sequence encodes CASSLGRSYEQYF. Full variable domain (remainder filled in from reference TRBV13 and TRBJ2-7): AAGVIQSPRHLIKEKRETATLKCYPIPRHDTVYWYQQGPGQDPQFLISFYEKMQSDKGSIPDRFSAQQFSDYHSELNMSSLELGDSALYFCASSLGRSYEQYFGPGTRLTVT.